This T cell receptor (beta chain) was captured in a study of molecular identifiers for immune sequencing clone quantification. Germline CDR1 and CDR2: MDHEN and SYDVKM. V lost 5 bases, J lost 6 bases, and 9 bases stayed unmatched. This CDR3 is 16 amino acids long. Naive CD8 T cell sorting was performed on the CD8+CD4-CCR7+CD45RA+ phenotype. TCR libraries were built in bulk with a published protocol and specific TCR primers. TCRdb redid the calling of the PCR reads with MiXCR, one entry per CDR3 protein. Counted here are over 85,000 distinct CDR3 sequences, about 32% occurring once; the ten biggest clones make up over 8%. This clonotype was detected a few times. Its specificity is not known. Overall study results and limits: Spiked TCR RNA from one Jurkat cell reportedly showed up when mixed among 1 million or so naive cells. Identical TCR molecules can share a barcode, and this sharing could underestimate highly expanded clone sizes.

The rearrangement links TRBV28 to TRBJ2-2, with 10 positions matching TRBD2. This TCR derives from a human donor in good health. Some libraries in this study had Jurkat cell RNA spiked in. Sequencing input: naive CD8+ T cells from blood, with Jurkat cell RNA spiked in. The subset: FACS-sorted CD8+CD4-CCR7+CD45RA+ naive T cells. The CDR3 loop reads CASSPPSGRFAGELFF. DNA of the CDR3: TGTGCCAGCAGTCCGCCTAGCGGGAGATTCGCCGGGGAGCTGTTTTTT.